The clone carrying this TCR beta chain was counted between two and nine times. Its matching antigen is unknown. Trimming left V 6 bases short and J 7 bases short, with 18 bases between. This CDR3 comprises 14 residues. The germline V gene encodes CDR1 MDHEN and CDR2 SYDVKM. Per the study methods: Filtering differed since immunoSEQ provided only junctions, with no quality scores. Profiling relied on immunoSEQ multiplex PCR, and the TCRdb table lists in-frame clones only, not all of them. The DNA was the basis for D and trimming; V, J and clone size are from that table. The data hold over a million clones, with 70% to 80% observed a single time. The source of the sample is a study of shared clonotypes between healthy human individuals. Findings and caveats of the study: Clonotype sharing across a few donors was observed for around 5.1% of naive CD4 clonotypes. Few donors limited the genetic and exposure-history diversity represented.

Sequencing was carried out using memory CD4+ T cells from PBMCs. Subset reported: CD45RA-negative fraction. The V gene is TRBV28, the J gene TRBJ2-5; D is ambiguous. The sequence was collected from a young man in good health. Some clones in this sample may be carry-over from other donors' samples. CDR3: CASSLPDGSRTQYF. CDR3 coding DNA: TGTGCCAGCAGCCTGCCGGACGGGTCGAGGACCCAGTACTTC.